This T cell receptor (beta chain) stems from a study of chemoradiotherapy in HPV16-positive cancers. General study findings and limits: During treatment, candidate HPV-specific clones and E7-related motifs expanded in tumor.

Here immunoSEQ multiplex PCR was the method, and the copy in TCRdb shows in-frame clones only, minus some. The table shows approximately 30,000 clones, with 70% to 90% occurring only once. Comment on this clone: Antigen specificity is unknown.

The germline CDR1 and CDR2 sequences are SGHRS and YFSETQ. The CDR3 loop spans 15 amino acids. With 5 bases removed from V and 0 bases from J, the gap between germline ends came to 13 bases. The receptor's source is a human donor with HPV-associated anogenital cancer. The rearrangement uses TRBV5-1 and TRBJ2-3, with D possibly TRBD2 on 7 matching bases. Material: blood, obtained from a patient who underwent chemoradiotherapy. The DNA for the CDR3 is TGCGCCAGCAGTTCCCGGGGGGCTAGCACAGATACGCAGTATTTT. Translating it yields CASSSRGASTDTQYF.